Shown below are 29 T cell receptor beta chains from a single sample sequenced in a study of blood T cell repertoires in COVID-19. Profiling relied on immunoSEQ multiplex PCR, and the TCRdb table lists in-frame clones only, not all of them. The table includes under 450,000 clones, over 75% detected once. What was sequenced was PBMCs or T cells enriched from blood (not recorded which). All receptors derive from a man in his thirties or forties who had recovered from COVID-19.

CDR3 nucleotide sequence: TGTGCCAGCTCACAGGAGGTCCTCACTGAAGCTTTCTTT. Encoded protein: CASSQEVLTEAFF. The chain links TRBV18 to TRBJ1-1; no clear D gene. Germline loops: CDR1 KGHSH, CDR2 LQKENI. This CDR3 contains 13 residues. Trimming stripped 4 bases from V and 4 bases from J, with 10 bases between.

The chain uses TRBV7-2 and TRBJ1-5; the D gene is possibly TRBD1 (6 bases). The germline V gene encodes CDR1 SGHTA and CDR2 FQGNSA. The CDR3 sequence is 16 residues long. V was trimmed by 1 base and J by 7 bases, leaving 17 bases between them. CDR3 residues: CASSLGGGGAQQPQHF. The CDR3 region has the DNA TGTGCCAGCAGCTTAGGGGGTGGGGGGGCTCAACAGCCCCAGCATTTT.

The V gene is TRBV5-1, the J gene TRBJ1-4; the D is unclear. The CDR3 sequence is 14 residues long. Per germline, CDR1 SGHRS and CDR2 YFSETQ. Trimming took off 0 bases at V and 10 bases at J, with 13 bases between the two ends. CDR3 protein: CASSLEAGPGKLFF. The CDR3 nucleotides are TGCGCCAGCAGCTTGGAGGCCGGCCCGGGAAAACTGTTTTTT.

Written as DNA, the CDR3 is TGTGCCACCAGTGCCCTGGGGTCGGGGGGGGCCGATCCGAACACCGGGGAGCTGTTTTTT. Translating it yields CATSALGSGGADPNTGELFF. V gene TRBV24-1 combines with J gene TRBJ2-2; the match to TRBD2 covers 8 bases. Germline CDR1 is KGHDR and CDR2 is SFDVKD. The junction had 16 bases not matched to a gene; V was cut back by 5 bases and J by 0 bases. The CDR3 is 20 residues long.

The chain recombines TRBV5-3 with TRBJ2-5; D call uncertain. TRBV5-3 is reported as an ORF; its role is uncertain. V was cut by 0 bases and J by 4 bases, with 7 bases left in between. The CDR3 runs to 13 residues. The CDR3 DNA reads TGTGCCAGAAGCTTGGATGGCGGAGAGACCCAGTACTTC. This encodes CARSLDGGETQYF.

V gene TRBV7-9 combines with J gene TRBJ2-1; D remains unclear. Trimming stripped 4 bases from V and 7 bases from J, with 5 bases between. This CDR3 is built from 11 residues. The germline gives CDR1 SEHNR, CDR2 FQNEAQ (reference sequence). CDR3 DNA sequence: TGTGCCAGCAGCTCCGGGAATGAGCAGTTCTTC. The encoded protein is CASSSGNEQFF.

The chain has TRBV18 and TRBJ1-6, with TRBD1 matching 8 bases. The germline V gene has CDR1 KGHSH and CDR2 LQKENI. Unmatched junction bases numbered 8, after V lost 3 bases and J lost 10 bases. The CDR3 contains 15 residues. The DNA of the CDR3 is TGTGCCAGCTCACCGTCACAGGGGGTACAATCACCCCTCCACTTT. Encoded protein: CASSPSQGVQSPLHF.

This clone was seen only a few times. The rearrangement links TRBV4-1 to TRBJ1-4, with 8 bases matching TRBD1. V shed 1 base and J 10 bases; nucleotides not matched to a gene: 5. This CDR3 is 14 amino acids long. The V gene's germline CDR1 is MGHRA and CDR2 YSYEKL. The CDR3 sequence is CASSQAGGDGKLFF. Here the CDR3 DNA reads TGCGCCAGCAGCCAAGCAGGGGGCGACGGAAAACTGTTTTTT.

In this sample, this clone turned up once. V is TRBV16 and J is TRBJ2-2; tentative D call: TRBD2 (6 bases). V dropped 3 bases and J dropped 1 base, with 9 bases sitting between them. The CDR3 consists of 15 residues. Germline V CDR1 and CDR2: KGHSY, FQNENV. In nucleotides, the CDR3 is TGTGCCAGCAGCCAGACTAGTATGAACACCGGGGAGCTGTTTTTT. This translates into CASSQTSMNTGELFF.

V and J are TRBV13 and TRBJ1-6, with 10 bases matching TRBD1. Looked up from germline, CDR1 is PRHDT and CDR2 is FYEKMQ (reference sequence). V lost 4 bases and J lost 10; bases outside the gene matches: 4. The CDR3 contains 14 residues. Written as DNA, the CDR3 is TGTGCCAGCAGCTCTCGACAGGGGGCCTCACCCCTCCACTTT. This gives the protein CASSSRQGASPLHF.

The sample holds one count of this clone. The chain has TRBV9 and TRBJ2-7; the D is unclear. Trimming left V 4 bases short and J 1 base short, with 9 bases between. CDR1 and CDR2 from the germline V gene are SGDLS and YYNGEE. The CDR3 has 13 amino acids. For the CDR3, the DNA is TGTGCCAGCAGCTCGAGACATTCCTACGAGCAGTACTTC. Translation gives CASSSRHSYEQYF.

The chain combines TRBV2 with TRBJ2-2; D might be TRBD2 (6 bases). The CDR3 is made up of 16 amino acids. Trimming pared 3 bases from V and 0 bases from J, leaving 11 bases between. CDR1 is SNHLY and CDR2 is FYNNEI in the germline V gene. This CDR3 reads CASSDRGGANTGELFF. The CDR3 region has the DNA TGTGCCAGCAGTGATCGGGGAGGTGCGAACACCGGGGAGCTGTTTTTT.

This clone occurred once. The rearrangement links TRBV7-9 to TRBJ2-2; D may be TRBD2 (5 bases). V was cut by 5 bases and J by 7 bases, with 17 bases left in between. CDR1 is SEHNR and CDR2 is FQNEAQ in the germline V gene (reference sequence). This CDR3 region has 15 residues. The CDR3, as DNA: TGTGCCAGCAGCGAAAACCGACCAGCGGTCGGGGAGCTGTTTTTT. Translated: CASSENRPAVGELFF.

The chain has TRBV11-2 and TRBJ1-5; the D is unclear. The CDR3 totals 14 residues. Germline lookup yields CDR1 SGHAT and CDR2 FQNNGV. V lost 5 bases, J lost 0 bases, and 8 bases lay in between. For the CDR3, the DNA is TGTGCCAGCAGCCGTACAGCTAGCAATCAGCCCCAGCATTTT. Translated: CASSRTASNQPQHF.

V and J are TRBV6-5 and TRBJ1-1; the D gene is possibly TRBD1 (5 bases). CDR1 MNHEY and CDR2 SVGAGI come from the germline V gene. The CDR3 spans 14 residues. The ends were cut back, 5 bases at V and 4 bases at J, with 14 bases in the middle. CDR3 nucleotide sequence: TGTGCCAGCAGTCCTCGGGGGGGGTCCACTGAAGCTTTCTTT. Its translation: CASSPRGGSTEAFF.

This chain's CDR3 is CASSQGQGASGELFF. CDR3 nucleotide sequence: TGCGCCAGCAGCCAAGGACAGGGGGCGAGCGGGGAGCTGTTTTTT. The V call is TRBV4-1, the J call TRBJ2-2, with 10 nucleotides matching TRBD1. The CDR3 runs 15 residues. The germline gives CDR1 MGHRA, CDR2 YSYEKL. V dropped 1 base and J dropped 7; count of bases not matched to a gene: 3.

The J gene is TRBJ2-2, the V gene TRBV9; the match to TRBD1 covers 10 bases. The CDR3 consists of 15 residues. Germline CDR1 reads SGDLS; CDR2 reads YYNGEE. V gave up 0 bases and J gave up 6 bases; unmatched junction bases: 2. CDR3 loop: CASSVGTGGSGELFF. Written as DNA, the CDR3 is TGTGCCAGCAGCGTAGGGACAGGGGGGTCCGGGGAGCTGTTTTTT. The variable domain in full, completed from reference TRBV9 and TRBJ2-2, reads DSGVTQTPKHLITATGQRVTLRCSPRSGDLSVYWYQQSLDQGLQFLIQYYNGEERAKGNILERFSAQQFPDLHSELNLSSLELGDSALYFCASSVGTGGSGELFFGEGSRLTVL.

The J gene is TRBJ2-7, the V gene TRBV4-2; 8 bases are a match to TRBD2. Germline CDR1 reads LGHNA; CDR2 reads YNFKEQ. The J segment lost 4 bases and the V segment lost 0 bases, leaving 11 bases of the junction unmatched. The CDR3 extends over 17 amino acids. CDR3 nucleotides: TGTGCCAGCAGCCAAGATCGGGCGGGAGGTCATAGTTACGAGCAGTACTTC. As protein: CASSQDRAGGHSYEQYF.

This clone was observed once. The chain is built from TRBV2 and TRBJ1-2; D is undetermined. The CDR3 loop spans 12 amino acids. Per germline, CDR1 SNHLY and CDR2 FYNNEI. The V end was cut by 8 bases, the J end by 1 base, with 8 bases between. The CDR3 DNA follows: TGTGCCAGCCTTGAGAATAACTATGGCTACACCTTC. Its protein product is CASLENNYGYTF. The full variable domain, rest sourced from reference TRBV2 and TRBJ1-2, is EPEVTQTPSHQVTQMGQEVILRCVPISNHLYFYWYRQILGQKVEFLVSFYNNEISEKSEIFDDQFSVERPDGSNFTLKIRSTKLEDSAMYFCASLENNYGYTFGSGTRLTVV.

This chain links TRBV25-1 with TRBJ1-5; TRBD1 matches at 7 bases. The V segment lost 3 bases and the J segment 4 bases; nucleotides outside the gene matches: 0. The CDR3 runs 13 residues. CDR1 is MGHDK, CDR2 SYGVNS, per germline. Here the CDR3 DNA reads TGTGCCAGCAGTGACAGGGGGAATCAGCCCCAGCATTTT. This sequence encodes CASSDRGNQPQHF.

In DNA, the CDR3 is TGTGCCAGCAGCCAGGACCGCAGGGGGCAAAGATCCTACGAGCAGTACTTC. It is translated as CASSQDRRGQRSYEQYF. The rearrangement joins TRBV5-4 to TRBJ2-7, with 8 bases lining up with TRBD1. The CDR3 contains 17 residues. J lost 1 base, V lost 4 bases, and 13 bases had no gene match. Germline CDR1 is SGHNT and CDR2 is YYREEE (reference sequence).

The CDR3 DNA reads as TGCGCCAGCAGCTTGCTTCCAGGGATCCCCAATCAGCCCCAGCATTTT. Protein sequence: CASSLLPGIPNQPQHF. The V gene is TRBV5-1, the J gene TRBJ1-5; D might be TRBD1 (5 bases). This CDR3 is 16 amino acids long. Germline CDR1 reads SGHRS; CDR2 reads YFSETQ. V lost 1 base, J lost 3 bases, and 14 bases lay in between.

The V gene is TRBV30, the J gene TRBJ1-5; D ambiguous. The germline gives CDR1 GTSNPN, CDR2 SVGIG (reference sequence). V shed 3 bases and J shed 4 bases, with 13 bases lying between them. The CDR3 contains 14 residues. The CDR3, as DNA: TGTGCCTGGAGCCCCCCGGGCGGGAATCAGCCCCAGCATTTT. Its translation is CAWSPPGGNQPQHF.

The gene calls are TRBV6-5 and TRBJ2-3; D possibly corresponds to TRBD2 (5 bases). The CDR3 extends over 14 amino acids. The germline CDR1 and CDR2 sequences are MNHEY and SVGAGI. V lost 8 bases and J 2 bases, leaving 14 bases between the germline ends. The CDR3 loop reads CASSKPGYTDTQYF. CDR3 coding DNA: TGTGCCAGCTCAAAACCGGGGTACACAGATACGCAGTATTTT.

The J gene is TRBJ2-1, the V gene TRBV7-2, with 11 bases matching TRBD2. Germline CDR1 SGHTA, CDR2 FQGNSA. The ends lost 0 bases at V and 9 bases at J; junction bases unmatched: 7. The CDR3 totals 16 residues. The chain's CDR3 is CASSLAPTSGGGEQFF. The CDR3 DNA reads TGTGCCAGCAGCTTAGCGCCTACTAGCGGGGGTGGTGAGCAGTTCTTC.

For this clone: At one boundary the junction diverges from the germline segment, which might be a read error. This chain links TRBV10-1 with TRBJ1-1, with 10 bases fitting TRBD1. This CDR3 spans 15 amino acids. Germline loops: CDR1 WNHNN, CDR2 SYGVQD (reference sequence). CDR3 bases: TGCGCCAGCAGTGGGGGGACAGGGGCGAACGCTGAAGCTTTCTTT. This gives the protein CASSGGTGANAEAFF.

The CDR3, as DNA: TGTGCCATCAGTGATCAGGGCTACTACTATGGCTACACCTTC. Its protein is CAISDQGYYYGYTF. J is TRBJ1-2 and V is TRBV10-3; D may be TRBD1 (5 bases). Germline V CDR1 and CDR2: ENHRY, SYGVKD. This CDR3 comprises 14 residues. V shed 3 bases and J shed 3 bases, with 11 bases lying between them.

This clone was detected only a few times. The CDR3 DNA sequence: TGTGCCAGCAGCAGGGGAGGGGATTTCTACGAGCAGTACTTC. Residues: CASSRGGDFYEQYF. The rearrangement links TRBV7-6 to TRBJ2-7; TRBD2 matches 7 bases. CDR1 is SGHVS and CDR2 is FNYEAQ in the germline V gene. CDR3 length: 14 amino acids. After removal of 5 bases from V and 3 bases from J, the junction contained 7 bases not matched to a gene.

The chain is built from TRBV5-1 and TRBJ1-5, with a weak D call TRBD1 (5 bases). The germline V gene has CDR1 SGHRS and CDR2 YFSETQ. Trimming stripped 0 bases from V and 3 bases from J, with 7 bases between. CDR3 length: 14 residues. CDR3 residues: CASSLEGYNQPQHF. The DNA for the CDR3 is TGCGCCAGCAGCTTGGAGGGGTACAATCAGCCCCAGCATTTT.